This T cell receptor (beta chain) was recorded in a study of Graves' ophthalmopathy and Graves' hyperthyroidism. Whole-study context: Stable hyperthyroidism meant no progression to ophthalmopathy within 18 months of follow-up. Study findings and constraints: Cross-validated, the 13-signature model showed 87.88%/81.08% sensitivity/specificity, and 80%/75% in the test set. Blood also carried most expanded thyroid clonotypes exceeding 0.001 frequency.

This clonotype was recorded only once. Its cognate antigen is unknown. Aged 18 to 65, the patients with hyperthyroidism had under 2 months' duration and were newly diagnosed. As the template, RNA transcripts were used to amplify TCR beta CDR3 regions. HTBI primers were used in a first-round RT-PCR, which preceded a second-round multiplex PCR. TCRdb recomputed calls from the multiplex PCR reads with MiXCR, one row per CDR3 protein. The table has around 520,000 distinct CDR3 sequences, under 45% seen once. CDR1 DFQATT and CDR2 SNEGSKA come from the germline V gene (reference sequence). This CDR3 spans 12 amino acids. V was shortened by 0 bases and J by 10 bases, with 10 bases between the two germline ends.

This chain connects TRBV20-1 to TRBJ2-1, with D unresolved. Sequenced: peripheral blood or thyroid tissue (not recorded which). The receptor was derived from an adult man with Graves' hyperthyroidism. The CDR3 sequence is CSAREGYPEQFF. The CDR3 bases are TGCAGTGCTAGAGAGGGCTATCCAGAGCAGTTCTTC.